Below, 30 T cell receptor beta chains from the same sample are listed, as sequenced in a study of T cells in Graves' hyperthyroidism and ophthalmopathy. RNA transcripts provided the source from which TCR beta CDR3 regions were amplified. First-round RT-PCR targeting the TCR CDR3 was performed with the HTBI primer set. TCRdb reprocessed the multiplex PCR reads via MiXCR and lists one record per CDR3 protein. The data contain roughly 96,000 distinct CDR3 sequences, over 50% of them singletons. Sequenced sample: blood. These receptors originate from a woman aged 40 to 55 with Graves' hyperthyroidism.

This clonotype was detected only a few times. Mismatch with germline at one junction end may stem from a read error. This chain links TRBV7-2 with TRBJ2-5; 7 bases align to TRBD2. The germline V gene encodes CDR1 SGHTA and CDR2 FQGNSA. CDR3 length: 15 amino acids. The CDR3 here is CASSLVGGLRETQYF. The DNA of the CDR3 is TGTGCCAGCAGTTTAGTGGGAGGGCTGCGGGAGACCCAGTACTTC.

With respect to this clonotype: This may arise from a read error, as a much more abundant clone is one base away. This sequence joins TRBV29-1 and TRBJ2-3, with unresolved D. V shed 0 bases and J shed 2 bases, with 12 bases lying between them. CDR3 length: 15 amino acids. CDR1 is SQVTM and CDR2 is ANQGSEA in the germline V gene. CDR3 sequence reads: CSVEEGDGPTDTQYF. CDR3 in DNA: TGCAGCGTTGAAGAAGGAGACGGTCCCACAGATACGCAGTATTTT.

This clonotype was recorded many times. The chain combines TRBV14 with TRBJ2-7; D is possibly TRBD2 (6 bases). Trimming stripped 1 base from V and 12 bases from J, with 19 bases between. The CDR3 covers 14 residues. Germline V gives CDR1 SGHDN, CDR2 FVKESK. The CDR3 here is CASSQVVTAVGLYF. The CDR3 coding sequence is TGTGCCAGCAGCCAAGTGGTAACGGCGGTGGGACTGTACTTC.

The table lists this clonotype with many counts. The V call is TRBV7-2, the J call TRBJ1-5; D is ambiguous. This CDR3 region has 14 residues. Germline V CDR1 and CDR2: SGHTA, FQGNSA. The ends were cut back, 1 base at V and 6 bases at J, with 10 bases in the middle. As DNA, the CDR3 is TGTGCCAGCAGCTTAGGGGGTCGGGGTCAGCCCCAGCATTTT. Protein product: CASSLGGRGQPQHF. Based on the CDR3 plus reference TRBV7-2 and TRBJ1-5, the full variable domain is GAGVSQSPSNKVTEKGKDVELRCDPISGHTALYWYRQSLGQGLEFLIYFQGNSAPDKSGLPSDRFSAERTGGSVSTLTIQRTQQEDSAVYLCASSLGGRGQPQHFGDGTRLSIL.

This clonotype has at least ten counts. The V and J genes are TRBV2 and TRBJ2-2; D is ambiguous. The CDR3 has 14 residues. The V end was cut by 4 bases, the J end by 5 bases, with 11 bases between. Germline CDR1 is SNHLY and CDR2 is FYNNEI. CDR3 coding DNA: TGTGCCAGCAGTGGCCGGGCCTCAACCGGGGAGCTGTTTTTT. Its protein product is CASSGRASTGELFF.

This clonotype was recorded at least ten times. The J gene is TRBJ2-7, the V gene TRBV7-9; D remains unclear. CDR1 is SEHNR, CDR2 FQNEAQ, per germline (reference sequence). Between the trimmed V and J ends, which lost 2 bases and 3 bases, there was a span of 11 bases. The CDR3 is 14 residues long. The CDR3 reads CASSLSGLVYEQYF. The CDR3 nucleotides read TGTGCCAGCAGCTTAAGTGGGCTAGTCTACGAGCAGTACTTC.

This clonotype was recorded many times. This chain joins TRBV20-1 and TRBJ2-7; 11 bases fit TRBD2. There are 15 residues in the CDR3. Germline CDR1 is DFQATT and CDR2 is SNEGSKA (reference sequence). The V segment lost 5 bases and the J segment 2 bases; nucleotides outside the gene matches: 8. The CDR3 is CSAAGTSGPTYEQYF. The CDR3 DNA sequence: TGCAGTGCTGCCGGGACTAGCGGCCCTACCTACGAGCAGTACTTC.

This rearrangement joins TRBV7-8 to TRBJ1-1; D ambiguous. V lost 1 base and J lost 4, with 13 bases in between. CDR3 length: 15 amino acids. Germline loops: CDR1 SGHVS, CDR2 FQNEAQ. The CDR3 region has the DNA TGTGCCAGCAGCTTAGGTTTCGGGTCGATCACTGAAGCTTTCTTT. Amino acids: CASSLGFGSITEAFF. The complete variable domain, with remaining parts taken from reference TRBV7-8 and TRBJ1-1, reads GAGVSQSPRYKVAKRGQDVALRCDPISGHVSLFWYQQALGQGPEFLTYFQNEAQLDKSGLPSDRFFAERPEGSVSTLKIQRTQQEDSAVYLCASSLGFGSITEAFFGQGTRLTVV.

The V gene is TRBV20-1, the J gene TRBJ2-5; maybe TRBD1 (5 bases). The CDR3 runs 12 residues. Trimming removed 5 bases from V and 2 bases from J, with 9 bases in between. Germline V lookup: CDR1 DFQATT, CDR2 SNEGSKA (reference sequence). The CDR3 protein is CSASGWQETQYF. DNA of the CDR3: TGCAGTGCTTCAGGGTGGCAAGAGACCCAGTACTTC.

This clonotype was observed once. With a much larger clone just one base away, this may be a read error. The V and J genes are TRBV28 and TRBJ1-3; 7 bases agree with TRBD1. This CDR3 spans 15 amino acids. CDR1 and CDR2 (germline): MDHEN, SYDVKM. J lost 7 bases, V lost 7 bases, and 13 bases had no gene match. The CDR3 reads CASNLNRGSSNTIYF. The CDR3 DNA follows: TGTGCCAGCAATCTTAACAGGGGCTCAAGTAACACCATATATTTT.

The chain employs TRBV9 and TRBJ1-4, with D maybe TRBD1 (6 bases). Germline loops: CDR1 SGDLS, CDR2 YYNGEE. CDR3 length: 14 residues. The V and J ends lost 2 bases and 6 bases respectively, with 11 bases between them. In nucleotides, the CDR3 is TGTGCCAGCAGCGTGGGGACAAGTTATGAAAAACTGTTTTTT. It specifies CASSVGTSYEKLFF.

This chain joins TRBV29-1 and TRBJ2-3; 15 positions match TRBD2. From germline, CDR1 is SQVTM and CDR2 ANQGSEA. The CDR3 loop spans 16 amino acids. Trimming cost V 6 bases and J 1 base; bases outside gene matches: 5. The CDR3 sequence is CSVGTSGRMGTDTQYF. As DNA, the CDR3 is TGCAGCGTGGGGACTAGCGGGAGGATGGGCACAGATACGCAGTATTTT.

This chain uses TRBV25-1 with TRBJ1-1; tentative D call: TRBD1 (5 bases). The germline CDR1 and CDR2 sequences are MGHDK and SYGVNS. The CDR3 contains 16 residues. Trimming removed 8 bases from V and 1 base from J, with 20 bases in between. Written as DNA, the CDR3 is TGTGCCAGCTCACGTTTCTTGAGGGGAAGGAACACTGAAGCTTTCTTT. Its protein is CASSRFLRGRNTEAFF.

There are a few counts of this clonotype. The chain links TRBV7-2 to TRBJ2-7, with D hard to call. Germline CDR1 is SGHTA and CDR2 is FQGNSA. The CDR3 length is 17 residues. V was trimmed by 6 bases and J by 3 bases, leaving 24 bases between them. This CDR3 is CASSRVPRTAARYEQYF. The DNA of the CDR3 is TGTGCCAGCAGTCGGGTTCCAAGAACGGCGGCGCGCTACGAGCAGTACTTC.

The V and J genes are TRBV5-1 and TRBJ1-1, with TRBD1 identical over 9 bases. This CDR3 has 14 residues. The V segment lost 7 bases and the J segment 4 bases; nucleotides outside the gene matches: 8. Germline V gene data show CDR1 as SGHRS and CDR2 as YFSETQ. CDR3 DNA sequence: TGCGCCAGCGGCTCGGGGACAGGGTTCACTGAAGCTTTCTTT. This encodes CASGSGTGFTEAFF.

This clonotype was seen a handful of times. This CDR3 is CASSRTSGRYEQYF. In DNA, the CDR3 is TGTGCCAGCAGCAGGACTAGCGGGAGGTACGAGCAGTACTTC. This sequence joins TRBV7-8 and TRBJ2-7; 14 bases align to TRBD2. V trimming: 5 bases; J trimming: 4 bases; junction bases outside the gene matches: 1. Per germline, CDR1 SGHVS and CDR2 FQNEAQ. The CDR3 runs 14 residues.

V usage is TRBV2 and J usage is TRBJ1-4; TRBD1 agrees at 9 bases. The germline V gene encodes CDR1 SNHLY and CDR2 FYNNEI. The V gene end was trimmed by 5 bases and the J gene end by 8 bases; junction bases not matched to a gene: 3. There are 13 residues in the CDR3. The CDR3 spells CASSRDRVEKLFF. The CDR3 DNA reads as TGTGCCAGCAGTCGGGACAGGGTGGAAAAACTGTTTTTT.

This clonotype was picked up a small number of times. An end of the junction differs from the germline gene, which may be a read error. The chain uses TRBV5-5 and TRBJ2-3, with TRBD2 matching 9 bases. The CDR3 covers 16 residues. CDR1 SGHKS and CDR2 YYEKEE come from the germline V gene (reference sequence). The CDR3 region is CTSSWVRAGGTDTQYF. The CDR3 DNA sequence: TGTACCAGCAGCTGGGTCAGGGCGGGAGGGACAGATACGCAGTATTTT.

As concerns this clonotype: An end of the junction does not agree with germline; a read error may underlie this. The rearrangement uses TRBV7-8 and TRBJ2-7; D might be TRBD1 (6 bases). The CDR3 spans 14 residues. Looked up from germline, CDR1 is SGHVS and CDR2 is FQNEAQ. The CDR3 spells CASSLVLEGGEQYF. Written as DNA, the CDR3 is TGTGCCAGCAGCTTAGTCTTGGAAGGGGGTGAGCAGTATTTC.

Regarding this clonotype: The junction departs from the called germline gene at one end, perhaps through a read error. The chain employs TRBV12-3 or TRBV12-4 and TRBJ1-5; TRBD1 is a possible D gene (5 bases). The CDR3 spans 13 residues. Here the CDR3 DNA reads TGTGTCAGCAGTTTCCGGGGCGCCCAGCCCCAGCATTTT. Residues: CVSSFRGAQPQHF.

This chain uses TRBV20-1 with TRBJ2-1; weak D call: TRBD2 (5 bases). Looked up from germline, CDR1 is DFQATT and CDR2 is SNEGSKA (reference sequence). This CDR3 has 16 residues. V was trimmed by 5 bases and J by 0 bases, leaving 17 bases between them. CDR3 coding DNA: TGCAGTGCTCCCACCCTTAGCGCGAGCTCCTACAATGAGCAGTTCTTC. It specifies CSAPTLSASSYNEQFF.

Concerning this clonotype: A much larger clonotype is one base distant, so this may be a read error. This sequence joins TRBV20-1 and TRBJ2-5, with 7 nucleotides matching TRBD2. J lost 9 bases, V lost 5 bases, and 18 bases had no gene match. CDR1 is DFQATT and CDR2 is SNEGSKA in the germline V gene (reference sequence). The CDR3 spans 15 residues. The CDR3 nucleotides are TGCAGTGCTCTCCCGAGCGCCTGGGGGGGGGAGGCCCAGTACTTC. As protein: CSALPSAWGGEAQYF.

This clonotype has a count of ten or more. V gene TRBV7-9 combines with J gene TRBJ2-7; 11 nucleotides line up with TRBD2. This CDR3 is built from 14 residues. Germline trimming cut 2 bases from V and 6 bases from J; bases unmatched to any gene: 3. Germline V gene sequence: CDR1 SEHNR, CDR2 FQNEAQ (reference sequence). The CDR3 loop reads CASSLTSGSGEQYF. CDR3 bases: TGTGCCAGCAGCTTAACTAGCGGGAGCGGCGAGCAGTACTTC.

This clonotype has ten or more counts. V and J are TRBV20-1 and TRBJ2-7, with 8 bases lining up with TRBD2. Germline V CDR1 and CDR2: DFQATT, SNEGSKA (reference sequence). Losses at the gene ends were 6 bases for V and 2 bases for J; bases not matched to a gene: 15. The CDR3 extends over 16 amino acids. This CDR3 reads CSAQTTSGSTPYEQYF. The CDR3 coding sequence is TGCAGTGCCCAGACCACCAGCGGGAGTACCCCCTACGAGCAGTACTTC.

This chain joins TRBV9 and TRBJ2-5; 9 bases map to TRBD2. The CDR3 has 15 amino acids. The junction had 6 bases not matched to a gene; V was cut back by 1 base and J by 5 bases. Germline-derived CDR1 and CDR2 are SGDLS and YYNGEE. This chain's CDR3 is CASSVNSGSRETQYF. CDR3 nucleotide sequence: TGTGCCAGCAGCGTAAATAGCGGGAGCAGGGAGACCCAGTACTTC.

This sequence joins TRBV7-6 and TRBJ1-5, with TRBD1 identical over 10 bases. The CDR3 consists of 14 residues. Looked up from germline, CDR1 is SGHVS and CDR2 is FNYEAQ. Losses at the gene ends were 4 bases for V and 7 bases for J; bases not matched to a gene: 4. Here the CDR3 DNA reads TGTGCCAGCAGCTCGAGGACAGGGGGACAGCCCCAGCATTTT. It yields the protein CASSSRTGGQPQHF.

The chain carries TRBV15 and TRBJ1-2; D gene unclear. The CDR3 is 18 residues long. The ends were cut back, 0 bases at V and 4 bases at J, with 21 bases in the middle. Germline-derived CDR1 and CDR2 are LNHNV and YYDKDF (reference sequence). The CDR3, as DNA: TGTGCCACCAGCAGAGAAATTGCCAGTACCTCCGTGGGCTATGGCTACACCTTC. Protein sequence: CATSREIASTSVGYGYTF.

This clonotype was seen ten or more times. The chain combines TRBV5-8 with TRBJ1-2; D gene uncertain. The CDR3 covers 15 residues. Germline values: CDR1 SGHTS, CDR2 YDEGEE. With 2 bases removed from V and 1 base from J, the gap between germline ends came to 12 bases. The CDR3: CASSLTGRFNYGYTF. In DNA, the CDR3 is TGTGCCAGCAGCTTAACCGGCCGGTTTAACTATGGCTACACCTTC. Full variable domain (rest looked up from reference TRBV5-8 and TRBJ1-2): EAGVTQSPTHLIKTRGQQATLRCSPISGHTSVYWYQQALGLGLQFLLWYDEGEERNRGNFPPRFSGRQFPNYSSELNVNALELEDSALYLCASSLTGRFNYGYTFGSGTRLTVV.

The chain employs TRBV12-3 or TRBV12-4 and TRBJ1-4; a weak D match, TRBD1 (6 bases). Trimming stripped 5 bases from V and 8 bases from J, with 15 bases between. The CDR3 consists of 14 residues. Here the CDR3 reads CASSLRTADEKLFF. In DNA, the CDR3 is TGTGCCAGCAGTCTCCGGACAGCGGACGAAAAACTGTTTTTT.

This clonotype was observed a handful of times. The chain uses TRBV7-2 and TRBJ1-2; 8 nucleotides agree with TRBD1. Germline CDR1 reads SGHTA; CDR2 reads FQGNSA. The V and J ends lost 5 bases and 8 bases, in that order; junction bases with no gene match: 22. The CDR3 totals 18 residues. The chain's CDR3 is CASSHFGAGGARTRGYTF. CDR3 in DNA: TGTGCCAGCAGCCACTTTGGGGCAGGGGGCGCCCGGACGAGAGGCTACACCTTC.